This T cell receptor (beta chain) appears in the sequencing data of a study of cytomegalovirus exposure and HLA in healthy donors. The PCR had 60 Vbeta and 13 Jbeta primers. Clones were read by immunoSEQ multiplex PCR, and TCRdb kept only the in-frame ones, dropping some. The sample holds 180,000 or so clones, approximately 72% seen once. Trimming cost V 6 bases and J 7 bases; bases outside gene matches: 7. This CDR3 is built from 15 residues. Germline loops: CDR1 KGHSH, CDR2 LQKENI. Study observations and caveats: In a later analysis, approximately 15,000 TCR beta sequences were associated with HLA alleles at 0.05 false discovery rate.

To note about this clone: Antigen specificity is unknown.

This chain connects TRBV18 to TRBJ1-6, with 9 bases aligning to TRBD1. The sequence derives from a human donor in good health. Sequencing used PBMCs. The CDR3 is CASSPGQGSNSPLHF. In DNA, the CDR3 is TGTGCCAGCTCGCCAGGACAGGGGTCGAATTCACCCCTCCACTTT. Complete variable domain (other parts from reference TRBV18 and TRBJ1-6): NAGVMQNPRHLVRRRGQEARLRCSPMKGHSHVYWYRQLPEEGLKFMVYLQKENIIDESGMPKERFSAEFPKEGPSILRIQQVVRGDSAAYFCASSPGQGSNSPLHFGNGTRLTVT.